These T cell receptor beta chains were read from a single sample in a study of cytomegalovirus exposure and HLA in healthy donors. The table came from immunoSEQ multiplex PCR; TCRdb's copy has only in-frame clones and leaves some out. In the table there are some 130,000 clones, roughly four fifths of which are singletons. The sample comprised PBMCs. Receptors were obtained from a male donor in good health and CMV-seropositive. CDR3s include the opening cysteine and the closing phenylalanine or tryptophan. The D gene is left open where the match is weak. Clone size appears in some rows only: once, few, many, or a class for an expanded clone.

j_call: TRBJ1-4
d_call: .
v_call: TRBV11-2
clone_size: few
cdr3_aa: CASSLVGPATNEKLFF
cdr3_nt: TGTGCCAGCAGCTTAGTGGGCCCAGCAACTAATGAAAAACTGTTTTTT

j_call: TRBJ2-2
d_call: .
v_call: TRBV4-3
clone_size: .
cdr3_aa: CASSQVREIRSGELFF
cdr3_nt: TGCGCCAGCAGCCAAGTCCGGGAGATTCGGTCCGGGGAGCTGTTTTTT

j_call: TRBJ2-3
d_call: TRBD1
v_call: TRBV28
clone_size: .
cdr3_aa: CASSSYRGQEGF
cdr3_nt: TGTGCCAGCAGTTCGTATAGGGGACAGGAGGGTTTT

j_call: TRBJ2-1
d_call: .
v_call: TRBV13
clone_size: .
cdr3_aa: CASSLGGGQGRYNEQFF
cdr3_nt: TGTGCCAGCAGCTTAGGGGGGGGGCAAGGGCGTTACAATGAGCAGTTCTTC

j_call: TRBJ2-3
d_call: .
v_call: TRBV28
clone_size: .
cdr3_aa: CAASSADTDTQYF
cdr3_nt: TGTGCAGCTTCCAGCGCTGACACAGATACGCAGTATTTT

j_call: TRBJ1-5
d_call: TRBD1
v_call: TRBV5-8
clone_size: .
cdr3_aa: CASSLGQGGQPQHF
cdr3_nt: TGTGCCAGCAGCTTGGGGCAGGGGGGTCAGCCCCAGCATTTT

j_call: TRBJ2-7
d_call: TRBD2
v_call: TRBV27
clone_size: .
cdr3_aa: CASRDSGLAGGPRNEQYF
cdr3_nt: TGTGCCAGCAGGGACTCGGGACTAGCGGGAGGGCCCAGGAACGAGCAGTACTTC

j_call: TRBJ1-2
d_call: .
v_call: TRBV6-1
clone_size: .
cdr3_aa: CASSSGAMNYGYTF
cdr3_nt: TGTGCCAGCAGCTCAGGGGCGATGAACTATGGCTACACCTTC

j_call: TRBJ1-5
d_call: TRBD1
v_call: TRBV2
clone_size: .
cdr3_aa: CASSGQGISNQPQHF
cdr3_nt: TGTGCCAGCAGTGGACAGGGGATTAGTAATCAGCCCCAGCATTTT

j_call: TRBJ2-1
d_call: .
v_call: TRBV13
clone_size: .
cdr3_aa: CASSLQGEQFF
cdr3_nt: TGTGCCAGCAGCTTACAGGGTGAGCAGTTCTTC

j_call: TRBJ2-2
d_call: .
v_call: TRBV28
clone_size: .
cdr3_aa: CATQIDSGLLTGELFF
cdr3_nt: TGTGCCACCCAGATTGATAGCGGACTCCTCACCGGGGAGCTGTTTTTT

j_call: TRBJ1-5
d_call: TRBD1
v_call: TRBV19
clone_size: .
cdr3_aa: CASAPGQGGNQPQHF
cdr3_nt: TGTGCCAGTGCTCCGGGACAGGGCGGCAATCAGCCCCAGCATTTT

j_call: TRBJ2-7
d_call: TRBD2
v_call: TRBV5-1
clone_size: .
cdr3_aa: CASSTAGEQYF
cdr3_nt: TGCGCCAGCAGCACAGCGGGGGAGCAGTACTTC

j_call: TRBJ1-2
d_call: .
v_call: TRBV28
clone_size: .
cdr3_aa: CASSLGSNYGYTF
cdr3_nt: TGTGCCAGTAGCCTTGGGTCTAACTATGGCTACACCTTC

j_call: TRBJ1-1
d_call: .
v_call: TRBV9
clone_size: .
cdr3_aa: CASSTPVTEAFF
cdr3_nt: TGTGCCAGCAGCACCCCGGTCACTGAAGCTTTCTTT

j_call: TRBJ2-3
d_call: .
v_call: TRBV10-3
clone_size: .
cdr3_aa: CAAGSGTDTQYF
cdr3_nt: TGTGCCGCCGGTAGCGGCACAGATACGCAGTATTTT

j_call: TRBJ2-5
d_call: .
v_call: TRBV29-1
clone_size: .
cdr3_aa: CSVDTEEGETQYF
cdr3_nt: TGCAGCGTTGATACTGAGGAGGGGGAGACCCAGTACTTC

j_call: TRBJ2-7
d_call: TRBD1
v_call: TRBV27
clone_size: .
cdr3_aa: CASSSSLQGSPFLHEQYF
cdr3_nt: TGTGCCAGCAGTTCCTCCTTACAGGGGTCGCCTTTCCTCCACGAGCAGTACTTC

j_call: TRBJ1-1
d_call: TRBD1
v_call: TRBV6-4
clone_size: .
cdr3_aa: CASSTGGRAFF
cdr3_nt: TGTGCCAGTTCGACAGGGGGGCGAGCTTTCTTT

j_call: TRBJ2-1
d_call: TRBD2
v_call: TRBV4-3
clone_size: .
cdr3_aa: CASSQDPSSGGHNEQFF
cdr3_nt: TGCGCCAGCAGCCAAGACCCTTCTAGCGGGGGACACAATGAGCAGTTCTTC

j_call: TRBJ1-3
d_call: TRBD1
v_call: TRBV5-6
clone_size: .
cdr3_aa: CASSWTGDGYTIYF
cdr3_nt: TGTGCCAGCAGCTGGACAGGGGACGGTTACACCATATATTTT

j_call: TRBJ2-7
d_call: TRBD2
v_call: TRBV27
clone_size: .
cdr3_aa: CASALAGIYEQYF
cdr3_nt: TGTGCCAGCGCCCTAGCGGGGATCTACGAGCAGTACTTC

j_call: TRBJ1-1
d_call: .
v_call: TRBV7-2
clone_size: .
cdr3_aa: CASSLDSLGEAFF
cdr3_nt: TGTGCCAGCAGCTTGGACTCCCTGGGTGAAGCTTTCTTT

j_call: TRBJ2-7
d_call: .
v_call: TRBV27
clone_size: .
cdr3_aa: CASSPGRTYEQYF
cdr3_nt: TGTGCCAGCAGTCCGGGTAGGACCTACGAGCAGTACTTC

j_call: TRBJ2-7
d_call: TRBD2
v_call: TRBV28
clone_size: .
cdr3_aa: CASSLSIAGRYEQYF
cdr3_nt: TGTGCCAGCAGTTTAAGTATAGCGGGAAGGTACGAGCAGTACTTC

j_call: TRBJ1-2
d_call: .
v_call: TRBV19
clone_size: once
cdr3_aa: CASSLISYGYTF
cdr3_nt: TGTGCCAGTAGTCTAATTAGTTATGGCTACACCTTC

j_call: TRBJ1-1
d_call: .
v_call: TRBV29-1
clone_size: .
cdr3_aa: CSSSVGGLDTEAFF
cdr3_nt: TGCAGCTCCTCGGTGGGGGGGCTGGACACTGAAGCTTTCTTT

j_call: TRBJ2-7
d_call: TRBD2
v_call: TRBV9
clone_size: .
cdr3_aa: CASRLAGRGSSYEQYF
cdr3_nt: TGTGCCAGCAGACTAGCGGGACGGGGTTCCTCCTACGAGCAGTACTTC

j_call: TRBJ1-2
d_call: TRBD1
v_call: TRBV4-2
clone_size: .
cdr3_aa: CASSPGQTNYGYTF
cdr3_nt: TGTGCCAGCAGCCCGGGACAGACTAACTATGGCTACACCTTC

j_call: TRBJ2-2
d_call: .
v_call: TRBV7-2
clone_size: .
cdr3_aa: CASSPAVARALTGELFF
cdr3_nt: TGTGCCAGCAGCCCCGCCGTGGCGCGGGCACTCACCGGGGAGCTGTTTTTT

j_call: TRBJ2-7
d_call: TRBD2
v_call: TRBV4-2
clone_size: .
cdr3_aa: CASSQGTSGIYEQYF
cdr3_nt: TGTGCCAGCAGCCAAGGGACTAGCGGGATCTACGAGCAGTACTTC

j_call: TRBJ2-1
d_call: .
v_call: TRBV27
clone_size: .
cdr3_aa: CASSYGRATDEQFF
cdr3_nt: TGTGCCAGCAGTTACGGGAGAGCTACGGATGAGCAGTTCTTC

j_call: TRBJ2-2
d_call: .
v_call: TRBV28
clone_size: .
cdr3_aa: CASKAGPNTGELFF
cdr3_nt: TGTGCCAGCAAGGCGGGGCCGAACACCGGGGAGCTGTTTTTT

j_call: TRBJ1-2
d_call: .
v_call: TRBV7-9
clone_size: .
cdr3_aa: CASRFEAEYGYTF
cdr3_nt: TGTGCCAGCAGGTTCGAGGCCGAGTATGGCTACACCTTC

j_call: TRBJ1-2
d_call: TRBD1
v_call: TRBV5-4
clone_size: .
cdr3_aa: CASSSLDRGRHGYTF
cdr3_nt: TGTGCCAGCAGCTCACTGGACAGGGGGCGTCATGGCTACACCTTC

j_call: TRBJ2-1
d_call: .
v_call: TRBV25-1
clone_size: once
cdr3_aa: CASSEWGPDEQFF
cdr3_nt: TGTGCCAGCAGTGAATGGGGCCCCGATGAGCAGTTCTTC

j_call: TRBJ1-6
d_call: .
v_call: TRBV28
clone_size: .
cdr3_aa: CASSDTGSSYNSPLHF
cdr3_nt: TGTGCCAGCAGTGATACAGGGAGCTCCTATAATTCACCCCTCCACTTT

j_call: TRBJ2-1
d_call: .
v_call: TRBV19
clone_size: .
cdr3_aa: CASNARGAGSSYNEQFF
cdr3_nt: TGTGCCAGTAATGCCCGGGGGGCGGGGAGCTCCTACAATGAGCAGTTCTTC

j_call: TRBJ2-2
d_call: TRBD2
v_call: TRBV19
clone_size: .
cdr3_aa: CASNPGGRGTGELFF
cdr3_nt: TGTGCCAGTAACCCGGGAGGGCGCGGCACCGGGGAGCTGTTTTTT

j_call: TRBJ1-5
d_call: .
v_call: TRBV27
clone_size: .
cdr3_aa: CASSPYFGSDQPQHF
cdr3_nt: TGTGCCAGCAGTCCGTATTTCGGGTCCGATCAGCCCCAGCATTTT

j_call: TRBJ2-6
d_call: .
v_call: TRBV12-5
clone_size: .
cdr3_aa: CAPTLGHRSSGANGLTF
cdr3_nt: TGTGCACCCACCCTGGGACATCGCTCGAGCGGGGCCAACGGCCTGACTTTC

j_call: TRBJ2-5
d_call: .
v_call: TRBV6-1
clone_size: .
cdr3_aa: CASSEGRGWIETQYF
cdr3_nt: TGTGCCAGCAGTGAAGGACGGGGGTGGATCGAGACCCAGTACTTC

j_call: TRBJ1-5
d_call: .
v_call: TRBV19
clone_size: .
cdr3_aa: CASSSAGDQPQHF
cdr3_nt: TGTGCCAGTAGCAGCGCGGGGGATCAGCCCCAGCATTTT

j_call: TRBJ2-1
d_call: .
v_call: TRBV28
clone_size: .
cdr3_aa: CASSPLAGVGGEQFF
cdr3_nt: TGTGCCAGCAGCCCCCTGGCGGGAGTAGGGGGTGAGCAGTTCTTC

j_call: TRBJ2-5
d_call: TRBD1
v_call: TRBV5-1
clone_size: .
cdr3_aa: CASSQKPGTGQETQYF
cdr3_nt: TGCGCCAGCAGCCAAAAACCCGGGACAGGGCAAGAGACCCAGTACTTC

j_call: TRBJ1-5
d_call: TRBD1
v_call: TRBV30
clone_size: .
cdr3_aa: CAWRTGGNQPQHF
cdr3_nt: TGTGCCTGGAGAACAGGGGGCAATCAGCCCCAGCATTTT

j_call: TRBJ1-5
d_call: .
v_call: TRBV6-1
clone_size: .
cdr3_aa: CASNYGLSQPQHF
cdr3_nt: TGTGCCAGCAATTATGGCCTCAGTCAGCCCCAGCATTTT

j_call: TRBJ2-3
d_call: .
v_call: TRBV5-1
clone_size: .
cdr3_aa: CASSPLDLGTSDTQYF
cdr3_nt: TGCGCCAGCAGCCCCCTGGACTTAGGAACCTCAGATACGCAGTATTTT

j_call: TRBJ2-7
d_call: TRBD1
v_call: TRBV27
clone_size: few
cdr3_aa: CASSDREGLSYEQYF
cdr3_nt: TGTGCCAGCAGCGACAGGGAAGGGTTATCCTACGAGCAGTACTTC

j_call: TRBJ1-4
d_call: .
v_call: TRBV30
clone_size: .
cdr3_aa: CAGRTSTNEKLFF
cdr3_nt: TGTGCCGGCCGCACGTCAACTAATGAAAAACTGTTTTTT

j_call: TRBJ2-7
d_call: TRBD2
v_call: TRBV7-8
clone_size: few
cdr3_aa: CASSMTSGRENEQYF
cdr3_nt: TGTGCCAGCAGCATGACTAGCGGGAGGGAAAACGAGCAGTACTTC

j_call: TRBJ2-7
d_call: TRBD2
v_call: TRBV6-6
clone_size: .
cdr3_aa: CASSQQSSGGEQYF
cdr3_nt: TGTGCCAGCAGTCAACAGTCCTCGGGGGGCGAGCAGTACTTC